This T cell receptor (beta chain) stems from a study of graft-versus-host responses after intestinal transplantation. V lost 0 bases to trimming and J lost 4 bases, with 9 bases between them. This CDR3 is 14 amino acids long. Per the germline V gene, CDR1 is KGHSH and CDR2 is LQKENI. As regards this clone: Its antigen is not known.

Some clones are missing from TCRdb's copy, which holds only in-frame ones; the method was immunoSEQ multiplex PCR. This table holds roughly 120,000 clones, 90% found once. This receptor was taken from a human donor who received an intestinal transplant. The input for sequencing was unstimulated CD4+ T cells sorted from spleen or lymph node cells, taken before intestinal transplant. The rearrangement joins TRBV18 to TRBJ2-5; weak D call: TRBD2 (7 bases). The CDR3 region has the DNA TGTGCCAGCTCACCACCGGGGGGGCGAGAGACCCAGTACTTC. Its translation: CASSPPGGRETQYF.